Below, one TCR beta chain is given with its context. This clonotype was seen repeatedly, ten times or more. It lacks a known antigen. Base qualities are not provided; no much larger clone lies one nucleotide away. TCR beta CDR3 regions were amplified from RNA transcripts. For the first round of RT-PCR on the TCR CDR3, the HTBI primer set was used together with the Qiagen OneStep RT-PCR kit. The libraries were constructed in a second round of multiplex PCR and then size-selected and purified. Paired-end sequencing of the libraries was performed with 100 bp reads on an Illumina HiSeq2000. Under the source paper's analysis protocol: SOAPnuke was used to process the raw data, with reads discarded if the reads contained adapters or uncalled bases, had a mean Phred below 15, or lacked an exact constant-primer or identifier match. COPE v1.2.5 was used to merge high-quality paired reads, and clonotypes were defined as unique nucleotide sequences. MiTCR v1.1 was used to align clonotypes to the IMGT TRBV, TRBD and TRBJ reference segments. The analysis included only V-J combinations with a frequency above 0.0001, which together covered 99% to 99.2% of the repertoires. The TCS score was defined as F50 (clonal expansion) divided by E x V (chaos), with BLOSUM62-based TCRdist calculated between CDR3 peptides within each V-J. Welch's t-statistics and random forest reduced just over 500 V-J features to fewer than 15, which were used in a naive Bayes classifier (R e1071). TCRdb ran its own pipeline on the public reads, namely fastp trimming at Q25 and MiXCR clone calling, and kept in-frame beta chains. One record per CDR3 amino acid sequence lists the most common genes and DNA. For this entry, the V and J calls and clone size follow TCRdb and not the study's own pipeline. This sample lists 500,000 or so distinct CDR3 sequences; 17% were detected once. The top ten hold roughly 15% of the sample.

The source of the sample is a study of T cells in Graves' hyperthyroidism and ophthalmopathy (dated by TCRdb to between 2018 and 2021). Describing the broader study: Peripheral blood was collected at initial diagnosis, before any treatment. To identify TCR V-J signatures that set the groups apart, the researchers used a discovery cohort of roughly 100 patients, made up of 40 to 45 with Graves' ophthalmopathy and some 58 with stable Graves' hyperthyroidism. Prospective prediction of ophthalmopathy was tested in an independent validation cohort of some 19 hyperthyroidism patients and 17 patients who later progressed to ophthalmopathy. After sampling, hyperthyroidism patients received methimazole starting at 30 mg daily, and ophthalmopathy patients received high-dose intravenous methylprednisolone. TCR Vbeta CDR3 sequencing of 135 peripheral blood samples (more than 40 ophthalmopathy, 75 to 85 hyperthyroidism and roughly 17 progressor patients) is reported in the paper. Thyroid tissue and blood T-cell repertoires from six or seven Graves' hyperthyroidism patients were also compared in the study. The roughly 91 discovery patients were randomly divided into training and test sets at a 7:3 ratio.

CDR1 SGHRS and CDR2 YFSETQ are derived from the germline V gene. The CDR3 covers 14 residues, taking in both the cysteine and the phenylalanine. Left in the record is the CDR3 DNA by itself, 42 bases read in frame from the first base. V is pruned by 3 bases and J by 1 base, leaving 2 bases of the junction without a gene match. Study-wide conclusions, independent of this receptor: Most expanded thyroid clonotypes (frequency above 0.001) were also detected in blood, a finding suggesting that blood repertoires may reflect thyroid immune responses. A model built on a 13 V-J signature distinguished ophthalmopathy from stable hyperthyroidism, reaching over 85% sensitivity and 81.08% specificity in cross-validation and 80%/75% in testing. In validation, progression to ophthalmopathy was predicted by the model with approximately 67% sensitivity and around 75% specificity, a median of approximately 7.1 months before onset. No statistical method was used to fix the sample size in advance, and group allocation was not hidden from the investigators.

In the ophthalmopathy patients, disease was moderately to severely active, with a Clinical Activity Score of 3 or more, a NOSPECS grade of 4 or more, and a duration of less than 3 months. Any patient with an uncontrolled infection, another autoimmune disease, pregnancy or lactation was excluded. Clinical symptoms, serum thyroxine and TRAb, thyroid ultrasound, and orbital computed tomography formed the basis for the diagnoses. PBMCs were isolated from approximately 10 ml of fresh peripheral blood by Ficoll-Paque density gradient centrifugation. Trizol reagent was used to extract total RNA, and RNA quality was then checked on an Agilent 2100 Bioanalyzer.

The chain employs TRBV5-1 and TRBJ1-1; 8 nucleotides in the junction match TRBD1. This clonotype originated in a woman aged 18-30 years with Graves' ophthalmopathy. Sequences were obtained from blood. The CDR3 protein: CASSWTGTNTEAFF. The sequenced DNA: TGCGCCAGCAGCTGGACAGGGACGAACACTGAAGCTTTCTTT.